This entry lists 17 T cell receptor beta chains sequenced from one sample in a study of blood T cell repertoires in COVID-19. Assay: immunoSEQ multiplex PCR; the TCRdb copy retains only in-frame clones and omits some. The sample lists just over 200,000 clones, more than 75% occurring once. Input material: peripheral blood. Receptors were obtained from a man older than 75 with acute or convalescent COVID-19.

The chain couples TRBV5-6 to TRBJ2-5; 11 bases align to TRBD2. This CDR3 contains 16 residues. The germline V gene encodes CDR1 SGHDT and CDR2 YYEEEE. J gave up 3 bases and V 2 bases, and 6 bases lay outside the gene matches. CDR3 residues: CASSLFIAGGEETQYF. The CDR3 DNA sequence: TGTGCCAGCAGCTTATTCATAGCGGGAGGGGAAGAGACCCAGTACTTC.

This chain connects TRBV5-6 to TRBJ2-7; 7 nucleotides match TRBD2. J gave up 7 bases and V 9 bases, and 16 bases lay outside the gene matches. Germline assignment: CDR1 SGHDT and CDR2 YYEEEE. The CDR3 sequence is 14 residues long. The CDR3 sequence is CATRRGGPGGEQYV. In nucleotides, the CDR3 is TGTGCCACCAGAAGGGGAGGACCCGGGGGGGAGCAGTACGTC.

In this sample, this clone turned up a few times. The rearrangement links TRBV9 to TRBJ1-1; 7 positions match TRBD1. Germline assignment: CDR1 SGDLS and CDR2 YYNGEE. This CDR3 is 16 amino acids long. The junction had 8 bases not matched to a gene; V was cut back by 0 bases and J by 3 bases. The CDR3 loop is CASSVVKGTEDTEAFF. The CDR3 DNA sequence: TGTGCCAGCAGCGTAGTTAAGGGGACAGAGGACACTGAAGCTTTCTTT. The full variable domain, in which reference TRBV9 and TRBJ1-1 provide the parts outside the CDR3, is DSGVTQTPKHLITATGQRVTLRCSPRSGDLSVYWYQQSLDQGLQFLIQYYNGEERAKGNILERFSAQQFPDLHSELNLSSLELGDSALYFCASSVVKGTEDTEAFFGQGTRLTVV.

The rearrangement joins TRBV21-1 to TRBJ2-7; TRBD1 reflects the table's D call only, with no check against the DNA. TRBV21-1 is a pseudogene segment. The CDR3 extends over 14 amino acids. DNA for the CDR3: TGTGCCAGCAGCGGTTGGACAGGGGCCTACGAGCAGTACGTC. It translates to CASSGWTGAYEQYV.

The chain couples TRBV7-9 to TRBJ1-4; weak D call: TRBD1 (6 bases). Looked up from germline, CDR1 is SEHNR and CDR2 is FQNEAQ (reference sequence). The ends were cut back, 3 bases at V and 6 bases at J, with 17 bases in the middle. The CDR3 extends over 16 amino acids. CDR3 sequence: CASSFPLGGLDEKLFF. CDR3 sequence (DNA): TGTGCCAGCAGCTTCCCCTTGGGGGGGCTGGATGAAAAACTGTTTTTT. Looking up the rest from reference TRBV7-9 and TRBJ1-4 gives the full variable domain: DTGVSQNPRHKITKRGQNVTFRCDPISEHNRLYWYRQTLGQGPEFLTYFQNEAQLEKSRLLSDRFSAERPKGSFSTLEIQRTEQGDSAMYLCASSFPLGGLDEKLFFGSGTQLSVL.

In the case of this clone: This same CDR3 is encoded by further DNA sequences in the sample. The rearrangement uses TRBV28 and TRBJ2-3; TRBD2 aligns across 12 bases. Germline V gene data show CDR1 as MDHEN and CDR2 as SYDVKM. The CDR3 has 16 amino acids. J lost 3 bases, V lost 4 bases, and 5 bases had no gene match. The CDR3 loop is CASSSRLAGVTDTQYF. The CDR3 DNA reads as TGTGCCAGCAGTTCCCGACTAGCGGGAGTTACAGATACGCAGTATTTT.

V is TRBV11-1 and J is TRBJ2-4, with a possible D match to TRBD2 (6 bases). CDR1 is SGHAT and CDR2 is FQDESV in the germline V gene (reference sequence). This CDR3 region has 13 residues. The germline V and J ends were trimmed by 5 bases and 9 bases, with 14 bases remaining between them. The CDR3 is CASSAPGSGIQYF. The CDR3 nucleotides read TGTGCCAGCAGCGCCCCCGGGAGCGGCATTCAGTACTTC.

The chain carries TRBV18 and TRBJ1-1; D not resolved. The CDR3 is made up of 14 amino acids. Per germline, CDR1 KGHSH and CDR2 LQKENI. The V end lost 4 bases, the J end lost 6 bases, and 15 bases lay between the germline ends. This chain's CDR3 is CASSLITSSPEAFF. DNA for the CDR3: TGTGCCAGCTCACTCATAACAAGTTCTCCTGAAGCTTTCTTT.

This rearrangement joins TRBV2 to TRBJ1-6; TRBD1 agrees at 9 bases. Germline trimming cut 6 bases from V and 9 bases from J; bases unmatched to any gene: 6. Looked up from germline, CDR1 is SNHLY and CDR2 is FYNNEI. This CDR3 contains 14 residues. CDR3 DNA sequence: TGTGCCAGCAGGGGGGACAGGGTAACTTCACCCCTCCACTTT. Its protein product is CASRGDRVTSPLHF.

The V gene is TRBV11-2, the J gene TRBJ2-7; 8 bases align to TRBD1. CDR3 length equals 15 residues. Unmatched junction bases numbered 8, after V lost 4 bases and J lost 3 bases. Germline values: CDR1 SGHAT, CDR2 FQNNGV. The CDR3 DNA is TGTGCCAGCAGCTCAGACAGGGGTATTATCTACGAGCAGTACTTC. Its protein product is CASSSDRGIIYEQYF.

The chain employs TRBV12-3 or TRBV12-4 and TRBJ2-3, with D possibly being TRBD2 (6 bases). V lost 5 bases and J lost 8, with 14 bases in between. CDR3 length: 13 amino acids. This CDR3 is CASSNRDLSTQYF. CDR3 nucleotides: TGTGCCAGCAGTAACCGGGACTTAAGTACGCAGTATTTT.

This chain uses TRBV21-1 with TRBJ1-5; TRBD1 is the table's D call, not checked against the DNA. TRBV21-1 has pseudogene status. CDR3 length: 16 amino acids. The CDR3 region is CASSTKTGRGNQPQHF. CDR3 DNA: TGTGCCAGCAGCACCAAGACAGGGCGAGGCAATCAGCCCCAGCATTTT.

On this clone: Within the sample, other DNA sequences also encode this same CDR3. The chain links TRBV5-1 to TRBJ2-7; TRBD1 aligns across 11 bases. The J segment lost 5 bases and the V segment lost 0 bases, leaving 4 bases of the junction unmatched. The CDR3 spans 15 residues. In germline, CDR1 is SGHRS, CDR2 YFSETQ. This chain's CDR3 is CASSLEDRGRDEQYF. The CDR3, as DNA: TGCGCCAGCAGCTTGGAGGACAGGGGGCGCGACGAGCAGTACTTC. Using reference TRBV5-1 and TRBJ2-7 for the parts outside the CDR3, the full variable domain is KAGVTQTPRYLIKTRGQQVTLSCSPISGHRSVSWYQQTPGQGLQFLFEYFSETQRNKGNFPGRFSGRQFSNSRSEMNVSTLELGDSALYLCASSLEDRGRDEQYFGPGTRLTVT.

The chain has TRBV18 and TRBJ2-1; perhaps TRBD1 as D (5 bases). V gave up 3 bases and J gave up 8 bases, with 14 bases separating them. This CDR3 is 14 amino acids long. Germline loops: CDR1 KGHSH, CDR2 LQKENI. CDR3 DNA sequence: TGTGCCAGCTCACCGCAGGGTTCCGCCGATGAGCAGTTCTTC. Encoded protein: CASSPQGSADEQFF.

CDR3 protein: CASSSARVRDKETQYF. As DNA, the CDR3 is TGTGCCAGCAGCTCAGCCAGGGTTAGGGACAAGGAGACCCAGTACTTC. This rearrangement joins TRBV7-2 to TRBJ2-5; D is possibly TRBD1 (6 bases). The V and J ends lost 4 bases and 5 bases respectively, with 20 bases between them. Germline CDR1 SGHTA, CDR2 FQGNSA. The CDR3 is 16 residues long.

The chain is built from TRBV4-1 and TRBJ2-3, with TRBD2 matching 11 bases. Trimming cost V 2 bases and J 4 bases; bases outside gene matches: 8. Germline V gene sequence: CDR1 MGHRA, CDR2 YSYEKL. The CDR3 runs to 17 residues. CDR3 bases: TGCGCCAGCAGCCAAAATATAGCGGGAGGGATGTCAGATACGCAGTATTTT. Encoded protein: CASSQNIAGGMSDTQYF.

This chain joins TRBV2 and TRBJ1-5, with D maybe TRBD1 (5 bases). CDR1 is SNHLY, CDR2 FYNNEI, per germline. The CDR3 sequence is 17 residues long. Deletions cut 5 bases from V and 5 bases from J, with 22 bases between. The CDR3 DNA follows: TGTGCCAGCAGTCCAGGGCGAAAAGGCCTAACGGATCAGCCCCAGCATTTT. The encoded protein is CASSPGRKGLTDQPQHF.